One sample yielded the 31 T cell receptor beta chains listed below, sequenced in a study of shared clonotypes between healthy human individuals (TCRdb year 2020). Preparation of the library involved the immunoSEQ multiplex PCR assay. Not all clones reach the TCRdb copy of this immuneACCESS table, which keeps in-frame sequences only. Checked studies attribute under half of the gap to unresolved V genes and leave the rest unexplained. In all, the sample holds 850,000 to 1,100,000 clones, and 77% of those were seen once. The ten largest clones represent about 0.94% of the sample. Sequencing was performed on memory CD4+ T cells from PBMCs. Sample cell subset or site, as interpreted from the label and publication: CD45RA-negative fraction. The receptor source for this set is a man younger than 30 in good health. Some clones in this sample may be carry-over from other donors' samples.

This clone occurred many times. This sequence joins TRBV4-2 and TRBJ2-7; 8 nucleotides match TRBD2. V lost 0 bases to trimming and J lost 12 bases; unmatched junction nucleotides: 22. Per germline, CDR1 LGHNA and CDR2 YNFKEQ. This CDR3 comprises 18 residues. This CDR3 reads CASSQDLGGSGTLYRRYF. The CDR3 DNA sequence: TGTGCCAGCAGCCAAGACTTGGGGGGTAGCGGGACACTCTACCGGCGGTACTTC.

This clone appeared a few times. CDR3 region: CASSYSTTGGGEQYF. CDR3 nucleotides: TGTGCCAGCAGTTACTCGACCACGGGAGGGGGCGAGCAGTACTTC. V usage is TRBV6-6 and J usage is TRBJ2-7, with 8 bases that match TRBD2. The CDR3 runs 15 residues. J gave up 6 bases and V 0 bases, and 7 bases lay outside the gene matches. CDR1 is MNHNY and CDR2 is SVGAGI in the germline V gene (reference sequence).

The CDR3 loop reads CASSPGGQGVHEQYF. The DNA of the CDR3 is TGTGCCAGCAGTCCAGGGGGACAGGGGGTACACGAGCAGTACTTC. The chain links TRBV28 to TRBJ2-7, with TRBD1 identical over 11 bases. This CDR3 has 15 amino acids. J gave up 5 bases and V 5 bases, and 8 bases lay outside the gene matches. Germline V lookup: CDR1 MDHEN, CDR2 SYDVKM. The full variable domain, its missing parts supplied by reference TRBV28 and TRBJ2-7, is DVKVTQSSRYLVKRTGEKVFLECVQDMDHENMFWYRQDPGLGLRLIYFSYDVKMKEKGDIPEGYSVSREKKERFSLILESASTNQTSMYLCASSPGGQGVHEQYFGPGTRLTVT.

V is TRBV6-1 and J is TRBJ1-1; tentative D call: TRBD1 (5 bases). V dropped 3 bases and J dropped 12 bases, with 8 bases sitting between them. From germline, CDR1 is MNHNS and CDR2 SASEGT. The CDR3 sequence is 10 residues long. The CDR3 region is CASSDRAPFF. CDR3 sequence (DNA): TGTGCCAGCAGTGACAGGGCGCCTTTCTTT.

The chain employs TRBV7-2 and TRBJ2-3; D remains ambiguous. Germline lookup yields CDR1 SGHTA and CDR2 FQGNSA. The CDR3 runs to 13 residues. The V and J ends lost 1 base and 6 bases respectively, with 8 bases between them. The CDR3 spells CASSLGPLDTQYF. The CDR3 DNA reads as TGTGCCAGCAGCTTAGGCCCCCTGGATACGCAGTATTTT.

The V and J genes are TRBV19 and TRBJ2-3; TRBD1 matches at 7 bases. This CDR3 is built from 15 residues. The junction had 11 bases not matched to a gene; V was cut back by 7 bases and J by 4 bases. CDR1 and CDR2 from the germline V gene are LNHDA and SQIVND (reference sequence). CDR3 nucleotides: TGTGCCAGTATGTCTGAAGGGGGCTCCCCAGATACGCAGTATTTT. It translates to CASMSEGGSPDTQYF.

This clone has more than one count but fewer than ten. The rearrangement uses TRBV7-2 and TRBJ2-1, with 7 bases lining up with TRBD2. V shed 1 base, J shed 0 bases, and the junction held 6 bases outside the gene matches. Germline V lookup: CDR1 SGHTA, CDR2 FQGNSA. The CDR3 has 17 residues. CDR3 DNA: TGTGCCAGCAGCTTAGAGGGACGCGGGAGCTCCTACAATGAGCAGTTCTTC. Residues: CASSLEGRGSSYNEQFF.

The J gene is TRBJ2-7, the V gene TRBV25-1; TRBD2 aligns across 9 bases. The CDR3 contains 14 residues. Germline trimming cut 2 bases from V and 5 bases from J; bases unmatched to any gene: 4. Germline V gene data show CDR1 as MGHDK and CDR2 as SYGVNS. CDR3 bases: TGTGCCAGCAGTGAAGCGGGGGGGAGCCACGAGCAGTACTTC. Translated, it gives CASSEAGGSHEQYF.

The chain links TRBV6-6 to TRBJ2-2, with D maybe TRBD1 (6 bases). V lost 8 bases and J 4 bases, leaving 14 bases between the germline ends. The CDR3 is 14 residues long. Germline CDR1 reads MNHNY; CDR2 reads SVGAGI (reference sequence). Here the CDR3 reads CASRRDMGTGELFF. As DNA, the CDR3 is TGTGCCAGCCGACGGGACATGGGCACCGGGGAGCTGTTTTTT.

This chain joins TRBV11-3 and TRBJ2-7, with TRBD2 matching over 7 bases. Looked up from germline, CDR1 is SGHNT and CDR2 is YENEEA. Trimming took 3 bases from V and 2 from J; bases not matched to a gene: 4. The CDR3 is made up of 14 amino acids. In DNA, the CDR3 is TGTGCCAGCAGCTTGGGCGGGAGCCCCTACGAGCAGTACTTC. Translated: CASSLGGSPYEQYF.

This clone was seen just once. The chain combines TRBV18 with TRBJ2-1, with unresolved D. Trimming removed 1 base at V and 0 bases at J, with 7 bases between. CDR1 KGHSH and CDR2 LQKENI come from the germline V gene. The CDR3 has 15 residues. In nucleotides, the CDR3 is TGTGCCAGCTCACCACTGGAGAGCTCCTACAATGAGCAGTTCTTC. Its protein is CASSPLESSYNEQFF.

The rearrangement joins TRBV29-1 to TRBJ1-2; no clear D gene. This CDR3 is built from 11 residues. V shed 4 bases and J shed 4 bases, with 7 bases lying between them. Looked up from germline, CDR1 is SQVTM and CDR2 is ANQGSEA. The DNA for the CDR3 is TGCAGCGTTGGGGCAAGCTATGGCTACACCTTC. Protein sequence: CSVGASYGYTF.

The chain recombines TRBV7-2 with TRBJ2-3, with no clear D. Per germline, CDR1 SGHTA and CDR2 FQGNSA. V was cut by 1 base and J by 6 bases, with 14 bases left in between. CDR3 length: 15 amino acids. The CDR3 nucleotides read TGTGCCAGCAGCTTAGAGCGTCTGGATGGGGATACGCAGTATTTT. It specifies CASSLERLDGDTQYF.

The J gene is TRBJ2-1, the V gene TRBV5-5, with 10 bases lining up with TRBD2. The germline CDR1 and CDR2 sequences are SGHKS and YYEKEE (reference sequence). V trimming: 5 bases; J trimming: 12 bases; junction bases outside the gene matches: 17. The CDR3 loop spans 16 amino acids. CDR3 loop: CASRPQDTLAGQGQFF. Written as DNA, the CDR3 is TGTGCCAGCAGACCTCAGGACACACTAGCGGGGCAGGGGCAGTTCTTC.

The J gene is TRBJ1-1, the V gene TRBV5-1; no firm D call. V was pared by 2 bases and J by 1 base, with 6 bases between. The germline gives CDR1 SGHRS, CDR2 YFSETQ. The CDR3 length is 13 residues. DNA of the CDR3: TGCGCCAGCAGCTTTTCGGAGAACACTGAAGCTTTCTTT. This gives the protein CASSFSENTEAFF.

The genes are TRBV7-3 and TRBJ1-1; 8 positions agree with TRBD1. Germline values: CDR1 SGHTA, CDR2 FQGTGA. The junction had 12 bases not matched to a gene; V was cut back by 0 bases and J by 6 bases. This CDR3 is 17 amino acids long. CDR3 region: CASSLTPPGQGGSEAFF. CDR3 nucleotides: TGTGCCAGCAGCTTAACCCCCCCCGGACAGGGAGGATCTGAAGCTTTCTTT.

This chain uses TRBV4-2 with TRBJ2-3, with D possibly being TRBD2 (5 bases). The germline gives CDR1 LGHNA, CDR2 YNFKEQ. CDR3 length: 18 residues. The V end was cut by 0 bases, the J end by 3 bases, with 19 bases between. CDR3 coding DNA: TGTGCCAGCAGCCAAGATCTCCAGTGGGGAGTTCAAACAGATACGCAGTATTTT. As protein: CASSQDLQWGVQTDTQYF.

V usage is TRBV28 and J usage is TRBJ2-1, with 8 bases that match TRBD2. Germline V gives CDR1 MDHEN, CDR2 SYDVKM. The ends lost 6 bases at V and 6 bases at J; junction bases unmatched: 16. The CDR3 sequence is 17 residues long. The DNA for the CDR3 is TGTGCCAGCAGCCCGGGGGGAAGCGGGAGCTACTTCAATGAGCAGTTCTTC. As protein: CASSPGGSGSYFNEQFF.

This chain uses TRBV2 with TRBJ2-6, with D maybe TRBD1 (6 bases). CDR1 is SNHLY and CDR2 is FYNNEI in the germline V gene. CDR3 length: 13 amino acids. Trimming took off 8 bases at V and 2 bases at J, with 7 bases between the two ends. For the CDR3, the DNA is TGTGCCAGCGACAGGACTGGGGCCAACGTCCTGACTTTC. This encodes CASDRTGANVLTF.

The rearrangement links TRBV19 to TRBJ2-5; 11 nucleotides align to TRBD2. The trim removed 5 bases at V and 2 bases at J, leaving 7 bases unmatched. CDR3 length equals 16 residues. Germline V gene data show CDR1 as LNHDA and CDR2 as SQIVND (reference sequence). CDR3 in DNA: TGTGCCAGTAGTCCCAGACTAGCGGGGATTCAAGAGACCCAGTACTTC. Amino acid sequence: CASSPRLAGIQETQYF.

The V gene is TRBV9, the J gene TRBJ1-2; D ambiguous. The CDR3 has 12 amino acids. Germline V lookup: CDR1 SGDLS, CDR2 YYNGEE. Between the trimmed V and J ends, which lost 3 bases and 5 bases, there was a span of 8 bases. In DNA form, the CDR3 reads TGTGCCAGCAGCGCCCCAGGTTATGGCTACACCTTC. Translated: CASSAPGYGYTF.

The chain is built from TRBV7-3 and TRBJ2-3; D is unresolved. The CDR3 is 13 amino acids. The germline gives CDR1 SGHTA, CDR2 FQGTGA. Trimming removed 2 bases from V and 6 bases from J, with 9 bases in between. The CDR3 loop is CASSLHPADTQYF. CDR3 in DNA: TGTGCCAGCAGCTTACACCCGGCCGATACGCAGTATTTT. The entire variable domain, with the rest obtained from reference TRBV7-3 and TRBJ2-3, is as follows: GAGVSQTPSNKVTEKGKYVELRCDPISGHTALYWYRQSLGQGPEFLIYFQGTGAADDSGLPNDRFFAVRPEGSVSTLKIQRTERGDSAVYLCASSLHPADTQYFGPGTRLTVL.

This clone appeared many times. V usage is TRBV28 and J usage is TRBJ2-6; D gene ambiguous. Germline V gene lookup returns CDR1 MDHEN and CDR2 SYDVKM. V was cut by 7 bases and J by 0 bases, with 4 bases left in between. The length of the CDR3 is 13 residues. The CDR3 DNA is TGTGCCAGCAAAAACTCTGGGGCCAACGTCCTGACTTTC. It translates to CASKNSGANVLTF.

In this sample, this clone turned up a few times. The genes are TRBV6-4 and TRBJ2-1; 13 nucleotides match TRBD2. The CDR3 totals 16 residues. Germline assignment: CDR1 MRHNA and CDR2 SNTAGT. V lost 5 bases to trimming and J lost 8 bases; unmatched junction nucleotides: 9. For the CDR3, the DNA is TGTGCCAGCAGTATAACCGGGACTAGCGGGGTCGATGAGCAGTTCTTC. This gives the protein CASSITGTSGVDEQFF.

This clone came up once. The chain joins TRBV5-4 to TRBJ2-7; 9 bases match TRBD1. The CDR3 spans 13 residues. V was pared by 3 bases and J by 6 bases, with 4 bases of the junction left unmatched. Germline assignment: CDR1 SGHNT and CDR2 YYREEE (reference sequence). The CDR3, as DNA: TGTGCCAGCAGCTGGGGACAGGGAGGCGAGCAGTACTTC. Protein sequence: CASSWGQGGEQYF.

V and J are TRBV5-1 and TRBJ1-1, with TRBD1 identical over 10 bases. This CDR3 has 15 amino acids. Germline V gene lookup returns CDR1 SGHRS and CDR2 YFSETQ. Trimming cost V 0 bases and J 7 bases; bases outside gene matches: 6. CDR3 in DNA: TGCGCCAGCAGCTTGGGACAGGGGGCCGGGAGTGAAGCTTTCTTT. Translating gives CASSLGQGAGSEAFF. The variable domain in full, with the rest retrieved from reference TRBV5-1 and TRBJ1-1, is KAGVTQTPRYLIKTRGQQVTLSCSPISGHRSVSWYQQTPGQGLQFLFEYFSETQRNKGNFPGRFSGRQFSNSRSEMNVSTLELGDSALYLCASSLGQGAGSEAFFGQGTRLTVV.

CDR3 sequence reads: CASSSAIVASRSYNEQFF. CDR3 coding DNA: TGTGCCAGCAGTTCCGCCATAGTGGCTAGCCGATCCTACAATGAGCAGTTCTTC. V gene TRBV27 combines with J gene TRBJ2-1; TRBD2 is a possible D gene (5 bases). V was cut by 4 bases and J by 1 base, with 20 bases left in between. The CDR3 extends over 18 amino acids. The germline CDR1 and CDR2 sequences are MNHEY and SMNVEV (reference sequence).

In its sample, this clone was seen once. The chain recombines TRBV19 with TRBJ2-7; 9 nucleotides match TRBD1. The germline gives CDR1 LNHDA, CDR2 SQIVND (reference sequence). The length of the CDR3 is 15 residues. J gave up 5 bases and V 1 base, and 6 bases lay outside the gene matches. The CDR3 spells CASSIVGTGIHEQYF. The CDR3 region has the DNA TGTGCCAGTAGTATAGTTGGGACAGGGATCCACGAGCAGTACTTC.

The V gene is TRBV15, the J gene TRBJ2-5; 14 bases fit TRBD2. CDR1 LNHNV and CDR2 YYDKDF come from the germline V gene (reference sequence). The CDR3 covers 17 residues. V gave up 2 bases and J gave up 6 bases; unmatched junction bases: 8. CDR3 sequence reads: CATSRQTSGRALKTQYF. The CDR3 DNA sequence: TGTGCCACCAGCAGACAGACTAGCGGGAGGGCCCTGAAGACCCAGTACTTC.

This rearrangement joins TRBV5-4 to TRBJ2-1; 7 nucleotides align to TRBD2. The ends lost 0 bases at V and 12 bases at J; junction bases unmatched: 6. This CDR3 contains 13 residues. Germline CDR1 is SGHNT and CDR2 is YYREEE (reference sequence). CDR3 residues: CASSLGGTTVQFF. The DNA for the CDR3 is TGTGCCAGCAGCTTGGGTGGGACTACCGTGCAGTTCTTC.

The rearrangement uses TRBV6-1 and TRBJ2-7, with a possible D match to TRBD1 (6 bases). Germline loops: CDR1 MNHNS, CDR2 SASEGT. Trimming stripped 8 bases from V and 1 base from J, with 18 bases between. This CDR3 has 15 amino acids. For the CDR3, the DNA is TGTGCCAGCGCCCTTGAGGGGGTTGATTCCTACGAGCAGTACTTC. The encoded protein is CASALEGVDSYEQYF.